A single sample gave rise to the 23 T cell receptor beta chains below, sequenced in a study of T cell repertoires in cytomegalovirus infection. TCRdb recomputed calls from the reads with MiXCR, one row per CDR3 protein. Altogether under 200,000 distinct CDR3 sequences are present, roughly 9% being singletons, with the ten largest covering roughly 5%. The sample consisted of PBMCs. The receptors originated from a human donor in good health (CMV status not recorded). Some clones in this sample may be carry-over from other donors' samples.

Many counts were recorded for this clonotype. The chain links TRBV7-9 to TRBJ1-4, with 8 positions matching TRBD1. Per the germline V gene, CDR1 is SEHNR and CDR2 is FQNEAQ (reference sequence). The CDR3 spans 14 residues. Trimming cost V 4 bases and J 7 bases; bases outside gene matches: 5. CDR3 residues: CASSYGQGGEKLFF. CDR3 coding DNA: TGTGCCAGCAGCTACGGACAGGGAGGTGAAAAACTGTTTTTT.

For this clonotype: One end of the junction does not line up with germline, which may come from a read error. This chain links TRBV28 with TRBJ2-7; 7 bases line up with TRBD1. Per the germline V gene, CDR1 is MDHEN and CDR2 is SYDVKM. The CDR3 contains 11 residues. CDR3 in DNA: TGTGCCAGCAGTACAGGGGACGAGAAGTACTTC. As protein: CASSTGDEKYF.

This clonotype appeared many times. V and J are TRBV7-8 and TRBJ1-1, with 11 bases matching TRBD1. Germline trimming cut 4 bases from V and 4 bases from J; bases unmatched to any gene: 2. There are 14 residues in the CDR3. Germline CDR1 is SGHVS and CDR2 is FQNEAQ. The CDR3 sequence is CASSWGQGVTEAFF. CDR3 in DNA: TGTGCCAGCAGCTGGGGACAGGGGGTCACTGAAGCTTTCTTT. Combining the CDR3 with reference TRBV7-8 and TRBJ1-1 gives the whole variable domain GAGVSQSPRYKVAKRGQDVALRCDPISGHVSLFWYQQALGQGPEFLTYFQNEAQLDKSGLPSDRFFAERPEGSVSTLKIQRTQQEDSAVYLCASSWGQGVTEAFFGQGTRLTVV.

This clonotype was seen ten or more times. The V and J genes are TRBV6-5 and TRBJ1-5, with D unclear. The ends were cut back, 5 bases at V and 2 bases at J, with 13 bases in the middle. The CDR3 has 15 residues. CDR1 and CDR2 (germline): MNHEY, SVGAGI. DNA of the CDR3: TGTGCCAGCAGTCGATTTCCCGGGGGCAATCAGCCCCAGCATTTT. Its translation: CASSRFPGGNQPQHF.

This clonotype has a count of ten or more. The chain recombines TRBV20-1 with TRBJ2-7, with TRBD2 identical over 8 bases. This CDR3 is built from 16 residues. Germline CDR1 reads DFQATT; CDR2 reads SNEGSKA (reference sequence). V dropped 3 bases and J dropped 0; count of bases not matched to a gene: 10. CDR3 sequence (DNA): TGCAGTGCTAGTGGGGCCCAGCGGGGGCCCTCCTACGAGCAGTACTTC. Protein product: CSASGAQRGPSYEQYF.

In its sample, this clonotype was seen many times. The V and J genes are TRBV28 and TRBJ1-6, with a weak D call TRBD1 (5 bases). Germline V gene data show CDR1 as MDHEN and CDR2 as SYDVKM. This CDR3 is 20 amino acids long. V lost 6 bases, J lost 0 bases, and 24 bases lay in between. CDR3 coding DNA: TGTGCCAGCAGACCTCCACCGGGGCCACGAACCAGCTCCTATAATTCACCCCTCCACTTT. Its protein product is CASRPPPGPRTSSYNSPLHF.

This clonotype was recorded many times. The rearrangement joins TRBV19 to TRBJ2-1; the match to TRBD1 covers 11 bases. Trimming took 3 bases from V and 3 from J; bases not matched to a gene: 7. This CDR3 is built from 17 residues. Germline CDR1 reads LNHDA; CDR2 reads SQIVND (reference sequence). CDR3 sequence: CASSIIMGTGGYNEQFF. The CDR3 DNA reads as TGTGCCAGTAGTATTATAATGGGGACAGGGGGCTACAATGAGCAGTTCTTC.

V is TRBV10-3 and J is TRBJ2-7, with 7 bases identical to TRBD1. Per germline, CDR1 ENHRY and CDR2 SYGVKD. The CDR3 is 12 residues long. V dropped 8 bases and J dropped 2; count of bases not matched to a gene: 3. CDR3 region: CAIRDSAYEQYF. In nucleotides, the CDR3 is TGTGCCATCCGGGACAGCGCCTACGAGCAGTACTTC.

The CDR3 nucleotides read TGCAGTGCTACCGACACAGATACGCAGTATTTT. Protein product: CSATDTDTQYF. J is TRBJ2-3 and V is TRBV20-1; D uncertain. The CDR3 spans 11 residues. The germline V gene encodes CDR1 DFQATT and CDR2 SNEGSKA (reference sequence). Trimming took off 4 bases at V and 2 bases at J, with 4 bases between the two ends.

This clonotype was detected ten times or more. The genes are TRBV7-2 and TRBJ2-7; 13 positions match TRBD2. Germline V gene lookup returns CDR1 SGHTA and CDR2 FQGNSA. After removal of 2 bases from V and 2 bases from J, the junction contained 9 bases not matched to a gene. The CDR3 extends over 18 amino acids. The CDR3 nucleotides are TGTGCCAGCAGCTTACTAAGGACTAGCGGGAGTCAGGCCTACGAGCAGTACTTC. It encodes CASSLLRTSGSQAYEQYF.

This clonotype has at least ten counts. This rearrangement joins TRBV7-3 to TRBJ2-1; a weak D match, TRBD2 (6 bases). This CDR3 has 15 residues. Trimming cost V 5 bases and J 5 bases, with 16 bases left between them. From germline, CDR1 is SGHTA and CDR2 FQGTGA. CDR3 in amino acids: CASSGGLKVDNEQFF. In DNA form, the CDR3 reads TGTGCCAGCAGCGGGGGACTGAAAGTCGACAATGAGCAGTTCTTC.

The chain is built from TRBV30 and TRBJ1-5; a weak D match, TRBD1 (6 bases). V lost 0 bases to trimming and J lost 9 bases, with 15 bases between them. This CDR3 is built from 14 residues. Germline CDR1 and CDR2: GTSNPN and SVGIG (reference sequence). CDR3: CAWSVGGTSGPQHF. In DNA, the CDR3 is TGTGCCTGGAGTGTAGGGGGGACGTCCGGGCCCCAGCATTTT.

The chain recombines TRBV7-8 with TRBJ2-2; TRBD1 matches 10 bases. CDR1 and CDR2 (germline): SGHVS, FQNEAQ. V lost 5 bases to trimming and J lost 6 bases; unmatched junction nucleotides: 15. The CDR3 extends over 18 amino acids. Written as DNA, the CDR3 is TGTGCCAGCAGCCGCGCTACCGGGACAGGGGATGTGGCCGGGGAGCTGTTTTTT. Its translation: CASSRATGTGDVAGELFF.

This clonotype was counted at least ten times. The DNA for the CDR3 is TGTGCCAGCAGCTTAGAATCGGGGCGGAATTCACCCCTCCACTTT. Protein: CASSLESGRNSPLHF. This chain connects TRBV7-2 to TRBJ1-6; maybe TRBD1 (5 bases). This CDR3 is built from 15 residues. V shed 1 base and J shed 7 bases, with 11 bases lying between them. Looked up from germline, CDR1 is SGHTA and CDR2 is FQGNSA.

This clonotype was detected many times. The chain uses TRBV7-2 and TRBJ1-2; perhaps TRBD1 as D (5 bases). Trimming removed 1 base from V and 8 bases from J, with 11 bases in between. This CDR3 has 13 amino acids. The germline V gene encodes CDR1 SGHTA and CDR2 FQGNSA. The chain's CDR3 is CASSLGGARGYTF. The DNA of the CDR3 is TGTGCCAGCAGCTTAGGAGGGGCTCGGGGCTACACCTTC.

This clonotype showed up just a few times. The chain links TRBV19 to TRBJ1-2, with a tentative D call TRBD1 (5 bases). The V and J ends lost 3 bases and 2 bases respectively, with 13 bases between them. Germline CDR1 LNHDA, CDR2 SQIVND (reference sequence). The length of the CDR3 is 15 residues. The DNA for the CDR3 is TGTGCCAGTAGTATTCCGGGACGGACAAACTATGGCTACACCTTC. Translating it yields CASSIPGRTNYGYTF.

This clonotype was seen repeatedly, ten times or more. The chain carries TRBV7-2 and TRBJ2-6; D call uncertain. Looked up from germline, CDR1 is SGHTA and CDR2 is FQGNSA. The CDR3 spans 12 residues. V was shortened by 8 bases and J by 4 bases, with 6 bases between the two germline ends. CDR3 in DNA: TGTGCCAGCGGACCCGGGGCCAACGTCCTGACTTTC. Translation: CASGPGANVLTF.

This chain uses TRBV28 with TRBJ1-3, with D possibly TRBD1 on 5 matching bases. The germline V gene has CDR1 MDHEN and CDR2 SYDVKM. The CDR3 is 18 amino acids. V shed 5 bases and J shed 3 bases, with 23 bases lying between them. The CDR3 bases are TGTGCCAGCAGTCCCGGGGGGATACCCGAAAGGGTTGGAAACACCATATATTTT. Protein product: CASSPGGIPERVGNTIYF.

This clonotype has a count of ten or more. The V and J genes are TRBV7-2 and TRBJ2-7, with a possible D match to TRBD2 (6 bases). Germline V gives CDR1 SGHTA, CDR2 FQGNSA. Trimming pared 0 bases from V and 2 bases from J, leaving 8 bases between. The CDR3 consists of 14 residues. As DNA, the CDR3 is TGTGCCAGCAGCTTAGCCCCGGGGGCCTACGAGCAGTACTTC. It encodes CASSLAPGAYEQYF.

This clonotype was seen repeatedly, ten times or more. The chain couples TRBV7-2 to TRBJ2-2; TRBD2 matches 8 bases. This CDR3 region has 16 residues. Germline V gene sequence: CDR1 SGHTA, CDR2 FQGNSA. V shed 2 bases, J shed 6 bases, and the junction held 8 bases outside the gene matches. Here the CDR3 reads CASSLLSREGPGELFF. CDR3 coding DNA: TGTGCCAGCAGCTTACTAAGCCGGGAGGGCCCCGGGGAGCTGTTTTTT.

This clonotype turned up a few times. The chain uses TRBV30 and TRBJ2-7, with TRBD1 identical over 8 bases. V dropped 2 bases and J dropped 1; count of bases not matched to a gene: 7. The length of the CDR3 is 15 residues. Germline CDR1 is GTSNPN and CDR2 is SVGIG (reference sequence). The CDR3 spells CAWSLGTGGSYEQYF. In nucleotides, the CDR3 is TGTGCCTGGAGTCTCGGGACAGGAGGTTCCTACGAGCAGTACTTC.

The CDR3 region has the DNA TGTGCCATCAGTGTTAAGACAGACTCCTACGAGCAGTACTTC. Translation: CAISVKTDSYEQYF. V gene TRBV10-3 combines with J gene TRBJ2-7, with D tentatively TRBD1 (5 bases). Germline lookup yields CDR1 ENHRY and CDR2 SYGVKD. The CDR3 runs to 14 residues. Trimming shortened V by 4 bases and J by 0 bases, and 10 bases separated the two germline ends.

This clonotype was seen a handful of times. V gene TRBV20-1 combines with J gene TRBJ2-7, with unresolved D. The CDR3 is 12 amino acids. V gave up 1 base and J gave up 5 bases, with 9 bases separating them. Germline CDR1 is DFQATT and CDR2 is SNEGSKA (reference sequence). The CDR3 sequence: CSARGVPHEQYF. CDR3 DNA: TGCAGTGCTAGAGGGGTACCCCACGAGCAGTACTTC.